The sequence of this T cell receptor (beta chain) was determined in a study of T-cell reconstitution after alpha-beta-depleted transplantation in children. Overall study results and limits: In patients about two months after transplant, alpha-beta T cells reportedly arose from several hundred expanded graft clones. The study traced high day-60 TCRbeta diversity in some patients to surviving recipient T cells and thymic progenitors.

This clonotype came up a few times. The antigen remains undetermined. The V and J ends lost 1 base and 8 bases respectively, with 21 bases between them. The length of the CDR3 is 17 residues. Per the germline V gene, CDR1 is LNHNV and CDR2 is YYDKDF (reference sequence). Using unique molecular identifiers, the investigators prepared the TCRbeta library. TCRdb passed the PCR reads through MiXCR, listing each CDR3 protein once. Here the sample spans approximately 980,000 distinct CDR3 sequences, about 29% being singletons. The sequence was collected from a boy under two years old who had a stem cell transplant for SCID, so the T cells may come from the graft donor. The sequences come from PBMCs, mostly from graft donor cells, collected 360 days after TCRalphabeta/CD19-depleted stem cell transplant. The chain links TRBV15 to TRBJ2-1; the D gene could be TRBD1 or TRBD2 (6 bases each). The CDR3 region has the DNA TGTGCCACCAGCAGAGGGTGGGAGGACAGCTTTTTTCATGAGCAGTTCTTC. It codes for CATSRGWEDSFFHEQFF. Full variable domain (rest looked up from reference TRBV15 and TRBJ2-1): DAMVIQNPRYQVTQFGKPVTLSCSQTLNHNVMYWYQQKSSQAPKLLFHYYDKDFNNEADTPDNFQSRRPNTSFCFLDIRSPGLGDTAMYLCATSRGWEDSFFHEQFFGPGTRLTVL.